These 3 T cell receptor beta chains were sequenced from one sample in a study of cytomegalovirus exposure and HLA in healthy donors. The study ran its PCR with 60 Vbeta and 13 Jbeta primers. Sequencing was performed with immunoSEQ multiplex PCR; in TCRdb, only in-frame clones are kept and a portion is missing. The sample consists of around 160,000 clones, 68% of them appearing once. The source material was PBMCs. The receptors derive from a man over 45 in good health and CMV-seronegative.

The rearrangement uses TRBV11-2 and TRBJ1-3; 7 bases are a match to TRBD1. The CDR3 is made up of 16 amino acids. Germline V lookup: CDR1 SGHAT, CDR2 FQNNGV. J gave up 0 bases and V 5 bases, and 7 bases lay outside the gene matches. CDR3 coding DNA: TGTGCCAGCAGCCCGGGACAGCTGAGCTCTGGAAACACCATATATTTT. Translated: CASSPGQLSSGNTIYF.

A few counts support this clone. The CDR3 is CASSLARGYGYTF. The DNA for the CDR3 is TGCGCCAGCAGCTTGGCCAGGGGCTATGGCTACACCTTC. The V call is TRBV5-1, the J call TRBJ1-2; a possible D gene is TRBD1 (6 bases). CDR3 size: 13 residues. Trimming shortened V by 0 bases and J by 4 bases, and 7 bases separated the two germline ends. The germline V gene encodes CDR1 SGHRS and CDR2 YFSETQ.

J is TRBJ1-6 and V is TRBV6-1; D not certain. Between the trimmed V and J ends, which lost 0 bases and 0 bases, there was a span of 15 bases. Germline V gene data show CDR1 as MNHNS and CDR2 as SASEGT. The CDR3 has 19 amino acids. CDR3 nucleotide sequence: TGTGCCAGCAGTGAAGCCGCTAAACGGAGGAGCTCCTATAATTCACCCCTCCACTTT. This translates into CASSEAAKRRSSYNSPLHF.